These T cell receptor beta chains were read from a single sample in a study of shared clonotypes between healthy human individuals. Libraries were prepared by immunoSEQ multiplex PCR; TCRdb keeps only in-frame clonotypes and omits some of them. The table shows more than 2 million clones, with about 95% occurring only once. The sample was naive CD8+ T cells sorted from blood. Receptors were obtained from a man between 18 and 29 years old in good health. The CDR3 runs from the conserved cysteine through the conserved F or W. The D gene is left open where the match is weak. Size values are once, few and many counts, or a class for expanded clones, and some rows have none.

d_gene: -
j_gene: TRBJ2-7
v_gene: TRBV27
abundance: few
CDR3aa: CASSLRAAYEQYF
CDR3nt: TGTGCCAGCAGTTTAAGGGCTGCCTACGAGCAGTACTTC

d_gene: -
j_gene: TRBJ2-1
v_gene: TRBV18
abundance: -
CDR3aa: CASSPGGPEQFF
CDR3nt: TGTGCCAGCTCACCAGGGGGGCCTGAGCAGTTCTTC

d_gene: -
j_gene: TRBJ1-5
v_gene: TRBV9
abundance: -
CDR3aa: CASGTGDNQPQHF
CDR3nt: TGTGCCAGTGGCACGGGCGACAATCAGCCCCAGCATTTT

d_gene: -
j_gene: TRBJ1-2
v_gene: TRBV9
abundance: -
CDR3aa: CASSGEHYGYTF
CDR3nt: TGTGCCAGCAGCGGGGAGCATTATGGCTACACCTTC

d_gene: TRBD1
j_gene: TRBJ2-7
v_gene: TRBV27
abundance: -
CDR3aa: CASSPTGASYEQYF
CDR3nt: TGTGCCAGCAGTCCCACAGGGGCATCCTACGAGCAGTACTTC

d_gene: -
j_gene: TRBJ1-2
v_gene: TRBV25-1
abundance: -
CDR3aa: CASSEVTGGYTF
CDR3nt: TGTGCCAGCAGTGAGGTTACCGGCGGCTACACCTTC

d_gene: -
j_gene: TRBJ1-2
v_gene: TRBV6-1
abundance: -
CDR3aa: CASSEYDSGYGYTF
CDR3nt: TGTGCCAGCAGTGAATATGACAGTGGCTATGGCTACACCTTC

d_gene: -
j_gene: TRBJ2-7
v_gene: TRBV6-5
abundance: -
CDR3aa: CASSYSMGVPYEQYF
CDR3nt: TGTGCCAGCAGTTACTCGATGGGGGTCCCTTACGAGCAGTACTTC

d_gene: -
j_gene: TRBJ2-3
v_gene: TRBV9
abundance: -
CDR3aa: CASSASGSTDTQYF
CDR3nt: TGTGCCAGCAGCGCCAGCGGGAGCACAGATACGCAGTATTTT

d_gene: TRBD1
j_gene: TRBJ1-2
v_gene: TRBV6-1
abundance: -
CDR3aa: CASSATDRGNYGYTF
CDR3nt: TGTGCCAGCAGTGCGACCGACAGGGGTAACTATGGCTACACCTTC

d_gene: -
j_gene: TRBJ2-1
v_gene: TRBV5-1
abundance: -
CDR3aa: CASSLEVNEQFF
CDR3nt: TGCGCCAGCAGCTTGGAGGTCAATGAGCAGTTCTTC

d_gene: -
j_gene: TRBJ1-1
v_gene: TRBV9
abundance: once
CDR3aa: CASSSTGAQRPTEAFF
CDR3nt: TGTGCCAGCAGCTCGACGGGGGCGCAGAGACCCACTGAAGCTTTCTTT

d_gene: -
j_gene: TRBJ1-3
v_gene: TRBV19
abundance: -
CDR3aa: CASSIDRDGRTGNTIYF
CDR3nt: TGTGCCAGTAGTATAGATCGGGATGGCAGAACTGGAAACACCATATATTTT

d_gene: -
j_gene: TRBJ2-7
v_gene: TRBV4-1
abundance: -
CDR3aa: CASSLLRAGAYEQYF
CDR3nt: TGCGCCAGCAGCCTCCTACGGGCAGGAGCCTACGAGCAGTACTTC

d_gene: -
j_gene: TRBJ2-1
v_gene: TRBV6-5
abundance: -
CDR3aa: CASNFREMGDNEQFF
CDR3nt: TGTGCCAGCAATTTCAGGGAGATGGGAGACAATGAGCAGTTCTTC

d_gene: -
j_gene: TRBJ2-3
v_gene: TRBV7-9
abundance: -
CDR3aa: CASSLVPTSPDTQYF
CDR3nt: TGTGCCAGCAGCTTAGTTCCCACCTCCCCAGATACGCAGTATTTT

d_gene: -
j_gene: TRBJ1-1
v_gene: TRBV6-5
abundance: -
CDR3aa: CASSYGEGAEAFF
CDR3nt: TGTGCCAGCTCCTACGGGGAGGGGGCTGAAGCTTTCTTT

d_gene: -
j_gene: TRBJ1-2
v_gene: TRBV27
abundance: -
CDR3aa: CASSPWGGGYTF
CDR3nt: TGTGCCAGCAGTCCCTGGGGTGGGGGCTACACCTTC

d_gene: -
j_gene: TRBJ1-4
v_gene: TRBV5-1
abundance: -
CDR3aa: CASSLYGRGVATNEKLFF
CDR3nt: TGCGCCAGCAGCTTGTATGGGCGCGGAGTTGCAACTAATGAAAAACTGTTTTTT

d_gene: -
j_gene: TRBJ2-7
v_gene: TRBV12-1
abundance: -
CDR3aa: CASSHRISGSYEQYF
CDR3nt: TGTGCCAGCAGCCACCGCATTAGCGGGAGTTACGAGCAGTACTTC

d_gene: TRBD1
j_gene: TRBJ2-3
v_gene: TRBV10-1
abundance: -
CDR3aa: CASSAGTGLTDTRYF
CDR3nt: TGCGCCAGCAGTGCTGGGACAGGGCTGACAGATACGCGGTATTTT

d_gene: -
j_gene: TRBJ2-7
v_gene: TRBV5-8
abundance: -
CDR3aa: CASSLGQGLTREQYF
CDR3nt: TGTGCCAGCAGCTTGGGGCAGGGCCTGACCCGCGAGCAGTACTTC

d_gene: TRBD1
j_gene: TRBJ2-5
v_gene: TRBV27
abundance: -
CDR3aa: CASSPRDSYEETQYF
CDR3nt: TGTGCCAGCAGTCCCCGGGACAGCTACGAAGAGACCCAGTACTTC

d_gene: TRBD1
j_gene: TRBJ2-7
v_gene: TRBV9
abundance: -
CDR3aa: CASSPPGTGGNEQYF
CDR3nt: TGTGCCAGCAGCCCCCCCGGGACAGGGGGAAACGAGCAGTACTTC

d_gene: -
j_gene: TRBJ1-4
v_gene: TRBV27
abundance: -
CDR3aa: CASSQGATNEKLFF
CDR3nt: TGTGCCAGCAGTCAGGGAGCAACTAATGAAAAACTGTTTTTT

d_gene: -
j_gene: TRBJ2-1
v_gene: TRBV21-1
abundance: -
CDR3aa: CASSKPGPYNEQFF
CDR3nt: TGTGCCAGCAGCAAACCGGGGCCCTACAATGAGCAGTTCTTC

d_gene: -
j_gene: TRBJ2-7
v_gene: TRBV27
abundance: -
CDR3aa: CASSLGDTSIYEQYF
CDR3nt: TGTGCCAGCAGTCTCGGGGACACGAGCATCTACGAGCAGTACTTC

d_gene: TRBD1
j_gene: TRBJ2-5
v_gene: TRBV4-1
abundance: -
CDR3aa: CASSPTGDTGETQYF
CDR3nt: TGCGCCAGCAGCCCTACAGGGGATACAGGGGAGACCCAGTACTTC

d_gene: -
j_gene: TRBJ2-7
v_gene: TRBV30
abundance: -
CDR3aa: CAWGQISYEQYF
CDR3nt: TGTGCCTGGGGACAGATCTCCTACGAGCAGTACTTC

d_gene: TRBD1
j_gene: TRBJ1-2
v_gene: TRBV5-6
abundance: -
CDR3aa: CASSPRVGQGADYGYTF
CDR3nt: TGTGCCAGCAGCCCGAGGGTGGGACAGGGGGCGGACTATGGCTACACCTTC

d_gene: -
j_gene: TRBJ1-1
v_gene: TRBV7-9
abundance: -
CDR3aa: CASSPPENTEAFF
CDR3nt: TGTGCCAGCAGCCCCCCGGAGAACACTGAAGCTTTCTTT

d_gene: -
j_gene: TRBJ2-1
v_gene: TRBV7-9
abundance: -
CDR3aa: CASSLGVSAYNEQFF
CDR3nt: TGTGCCAGCAGCTTAGGTGTTAGCGCCTACAATGAGCAGTTCTTC

d_gene: -
j_gene: TRBJ2-3
v_gene: TRBV18
abundance: -
CDR3aa: CASSSQGTDTQYF
CDR3nt: TGTGCCAGCTCATCACAGGGAACAGATACGCAGTATTTT

d_gene: -
j_gene: TRBJ2-1
v_gene: TRBV27
abundance: -
CDR3aa: CASSLSGYSYNEQFF
CDR3nt: TGTGCCAGCAGTTTATCAGGATACTCCTACAATGAGCAGTTCTTC

d_gene: -
j_gene: TRBJ2-7
v_gene: TRBV7-2
abundance: -
CDR3aa: CASSPGVGSYEQYF
CDR3nt: TGTGCCAGCAGCCCGGGGGTCGGTAGTTACGAGCAGTACTTC

d_gene: TRBD2
j_gene: TRBJ2-5
v_gene: TRBV7-8
abundance: -
CDR3aa: CASSLLLREGPETQYF
CDR3nt: TGTGCCAGCAGCTTACTTTTGCGGGAGGGCCCAGAGACCCAGTACTTC

d_gene: TRBD1
j_gene: TRBJ1-2
v_gene: TRBV27
abundance: -
CDR3aa: CASRGAPGQGHMGYTF
CDR3nt: TGTGCCAGCAGGGGGGCTCCGGGACAGGGACATATGGGCTACACCTTC

d_gene: -
j_gene: TRBJ2-3
v_gene: TRBV7-9
abundance: -
CDR3aa: CASSTAGAGDTDTQYF
CDR3nt: TGTGCCAGCAGCACGGCGGGAGCAGGGGACACAGATACGCAGTATTTT

d_gene: TRBD2
j_gene: TRBJ2-1
v_gene: TRBV7-6
abundance: -
CDR3aa: CASSLAGGTSGRLDYNEQFF
CDR3nt: TGTGCCAGCAGCTTAGCGGGGGGGACTAGCGGGAGGTTGGACTACAATGAGCAGTTCTTC

d_gene: -
j_gene: TRBJ2-7
v_gene: TRBV4-3
abundance: once
CDR3aa: CASSQERSGSYEQYF
CDR3nt: TGCGCCAGCAGCCAAGAGCGGAGCGGAAGTTACGAGCAGTACTTC

d_gene: TRBD2
j_gene: TRBJ2-2
v_gene: TRBV7-8
abundance: -
CDR3aa: CASSLVLTSAGELFF
CDR3nt: TGTGCCAGCAGCTTAGTACTGACTAGCGCCGGGGAGCTGTTTTTT

d_gene: -
j_gene: TRBJ1-1
v_gene: TRBV27
abundance: -
CDR3aa: CASSLPTQGPTEAFF
CDR3nt: TGTGCCAGCAGTTTACCCACGCAGGGGCCCACTGAAGCTTTCTTT

d_gene: -
j_gene: TRBJ2-7
v_gene: TRBV5-1
abundance: -
CDR3aa: CASSAGSYEQYF
CDR3nt: TGCGCCAGCAGTGCAGGGTCCTACGAGCAGTACTTC

d_gene: -
j_gene: TRBJ2-5
v_gene: TRBV27
abundance: -
CDR3aa: CASSLNGDTPETQYF
CDR3nt: TGTGCCAGCAGTTTAAATGGGGACACACCCGAGACCCAGTACTTC

d_gene: -
j_gene: TRBJ2-5
v_gene: TRBV28
abundance: -
CDR3aa: CASSLREETQYF
CDR3nt: TGTGCCAGCAGTTTGAGGGAAGAGACCCAGTACTTC

d_gene: -
j_gene: TRBJ1-2
v_gene: TRBV25-1
abundance: -
CDR3aa: CASSDGRNYGYTF
CDR3nt: TGTGCCAGCAGTGACGGGAGAAACTATGGCTACACCTTC